These T cell receptor beta chains were read from a single sample in a study of blood T cell repertoires in COVID-19. Libraries were prepared by immunoSEQ multiplex PCR; TCRdb keeps only in-frame clonotypes and omits some of them. Among more than 20,000 clones listed, approximately 85% were seen once. The sequencing input was peripheral blood. The receptors stem from a human donor with active COVID-19. The donor label of this sample is uncertain. Each CDR3 is given with its conserved first and last residue. The D gene is left open where the match is weak. Where a row states a size, it is once, few, many or the class of an expanded clone; other rows omit it.

d_gene	v_gene	j_gene	abundance	CDR3aa	CDR3nt
-	TRBV24-1	TRBJ1-4	-	CATSDLPPRQVNEKLFF	TGTGCCACCAGTGACCTACCCCCCCGACAGGTTAATGAAAAACTGTTTTTT
-	TRBV12-1	TRBJ1-1	few	CASSTGTQGDTEAFF	TGTGCCAGCAGCACCGGGACTCAGGGGGACACTGAAGCTTTCTTT
-	TRBV5-1	TRBJ2-2	-	CASTWGHTGELFF	TGCGCCAGCACGTGGGGGCATACCGGGGAGCTGTTTTTT
-	TRBV7-2	TRBJ2-2	once	CASRPMATGELFF	TGTGCCAGCAGACCCATGGCAACCGGGGAGCTGTTTTTT
TRBD2	TRBV11-3	TRBJ2-7	-	CASSFTWTSGSYEQYF	TGTGCCAGCAGCTTCACATGGACTAGCGGGAGCTACGAGCAGTACTTC
-	TRBV7-9	TRBJ2-7	-	CASSRRDNLYEQYF	TGTGCCAGCAGCCGCCGGGACAATCTCTACGAGCAGTACTTC
-	TRBV4-3	TRBJ2-3	-	CASSQDFWGRHTASTDTQYF	TGCGCCAGCAGCCAAGATTTTTGGGGGAGGCACACCGCTAGCACAGATACGCAGTATTTT
-	TRBV5-4	TRBJ2-3	-	CASSIVGRVADTQYF	TGTGCCAGCAGCATAGTGGGCAGGGTTGCAGATACGCAGTATTTT
TRBD1	TRBV9	TRBJ1-5	-	CASSGGTAYQPQHF	TGTGCCAGCAGCGGCGGGACAGCATATCAGCCCCAGCATTTT
-	TRBV10-1	TRBJ2-7	-	CASVLYDRSYEQYF	TGCGCCAGCGTCCTCTACGACAGGTCCTACGAGCAGTACTTC
TRBD2	TRBV7-3	TRBJ2-5	-	CASSLRGPGLATQETQYF	TGTGCCAGCAGCTTAAGGGGGCCGGGACTAGCGACACAAGAGACCCAGTACTTC
TRBD2	TRBV3-1/TRBV3-2	TRBJ2-7	-	CASSQASGPYEQYF	TGTGCCAGCAGCCAAGCTAGCGGGCCCTACGAGCAGTACTTC
TRBD2	TRBV7-2	TRBJ2-6	-	CASSLELAGGLSGANVLTF	TGTGCCAGCAGCTTAGAGCTAGCGGGAGGCCTCTCTGGGGCCAACGTCCTGACTTTC
TRBD1	TRBV11-1	TRBJ1-1	-	CASSLPQTGGFGEAFF	TGTGCCAGCAGCTTACCCCAGACAGGGGGCTTCGGTGAAGCTTTCTTT
-	TRBV27	TRBJ1-3	-	CASSLSRAAGNTIYF	TGTGCCAGCAGTTTATCGCGGGCCGCTGGAAACACCATATATTTT
-	TRBV7-6	TRBJ2-3	-	CASSEDVAIDTQYF	TGTGCCAGCAGCGAAGATGTAGCAATCGATACGCAGTATTTT
TRBD1	TRBV4-1	TRBJ2-3	-	CASSLTPGQGITDTQYF	TGCGCCAGCAGCCTGACCCCGGGACAGGGGATCACAGATACGCAGTATTTT